This T cell receptor beta chain was retrieved from a study of T cell changes during pregnancy in multiple sclerosis. The data were produced by immunoSEQ multiplex PCR, yet TCRdb's version contains in-frame clones alone and is incomplete. Seen here are approximately 110,000 clones, approximately 93% observed once, and the top ten hold roughly 3.5%. The sample holds one count of this clone. There are 16 residues in the CDR3. The V segment lost 5 bases and the J segment 7 bases; nucleotides outside the gene matches: 9. Germline loops: CDR1 PRHDT, CDR2 FYEKMQ (reference sequence). This clonotype originated in a female donor with multiple sclerosis, enrolled in a pregnancy study. The sample in question was peripheral blood, obtained after pregnancy. V gene TRBV13 combines with J gene TRBJ2-2; 11 bases line up with TRBD1. CDR3 bases: TGTGCCAGCAGCCCGTGGACAGGGGGCCGTCACGGGGAGCTGTTTTTT. This translates into CASSPWTGGRHGELFF. Combining the CDR3 with reference TRBV13 and TRBJ2-2 gives the whole variable domain AAGVIQSPRHLIKEKRETATLKCYPIPRHDTVYWYQQGPGQDPQFLISFYEKMQSDKGSIPDRFSAQQFSDYHSELNMSSLELGDSALYFCASSPWTGGRHGELFFGEGSRLTVL.